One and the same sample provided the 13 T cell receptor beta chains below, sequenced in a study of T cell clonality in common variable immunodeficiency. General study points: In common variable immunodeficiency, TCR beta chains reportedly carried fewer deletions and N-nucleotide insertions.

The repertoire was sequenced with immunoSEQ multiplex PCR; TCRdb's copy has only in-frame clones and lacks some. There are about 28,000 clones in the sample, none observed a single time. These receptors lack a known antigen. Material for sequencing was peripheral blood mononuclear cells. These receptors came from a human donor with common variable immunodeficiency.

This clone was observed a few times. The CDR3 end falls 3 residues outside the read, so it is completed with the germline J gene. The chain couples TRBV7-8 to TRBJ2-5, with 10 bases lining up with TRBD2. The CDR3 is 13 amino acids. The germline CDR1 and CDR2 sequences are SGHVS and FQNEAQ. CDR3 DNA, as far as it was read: TGTGCCAGCAGCTTAGGGACTAGCGGAACC. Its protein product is CASSLGTSGT. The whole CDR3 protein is CASSLGTSGTQYF.

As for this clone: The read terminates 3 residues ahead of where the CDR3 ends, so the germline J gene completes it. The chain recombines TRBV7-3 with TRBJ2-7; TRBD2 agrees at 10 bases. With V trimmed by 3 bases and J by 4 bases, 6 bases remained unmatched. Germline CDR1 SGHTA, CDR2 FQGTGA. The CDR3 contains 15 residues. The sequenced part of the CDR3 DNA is TGTGCCAGCAGCTTCACTCAACTAGCGGGGTACGAG. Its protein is CASSFTQLAGYE. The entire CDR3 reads CASSFTQLAGYEQYF.

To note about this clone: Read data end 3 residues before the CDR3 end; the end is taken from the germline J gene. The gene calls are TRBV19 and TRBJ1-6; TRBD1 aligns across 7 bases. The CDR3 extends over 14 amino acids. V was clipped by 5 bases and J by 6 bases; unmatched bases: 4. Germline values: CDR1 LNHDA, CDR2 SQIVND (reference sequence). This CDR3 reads CASSLQGTNSPLHF. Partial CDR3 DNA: TGTGCCAGTAGTCTACAGGGGACTAATTCACCC. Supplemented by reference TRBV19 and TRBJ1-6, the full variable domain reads DGGITQSPKYLFRKEGQNVTLSCEQNLNHDAMYWYRQDPGQGLRLIYYSQIVNDFQKGDIAEGYSVSREKKESFPLTVTSAQKNPTAFYLCASSLQGTNSPLHFGNGTRLTVT.

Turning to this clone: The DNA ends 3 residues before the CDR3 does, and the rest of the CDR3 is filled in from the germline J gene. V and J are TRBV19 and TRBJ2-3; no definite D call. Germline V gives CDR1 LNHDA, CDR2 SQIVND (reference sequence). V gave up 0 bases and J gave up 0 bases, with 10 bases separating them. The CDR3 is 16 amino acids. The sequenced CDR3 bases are TGTGCCAGTAGTATAGATACTGCTACTAGCACAGATACG. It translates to CASSIDTATSTDT. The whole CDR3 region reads CASSIDTATSTDTQYF.

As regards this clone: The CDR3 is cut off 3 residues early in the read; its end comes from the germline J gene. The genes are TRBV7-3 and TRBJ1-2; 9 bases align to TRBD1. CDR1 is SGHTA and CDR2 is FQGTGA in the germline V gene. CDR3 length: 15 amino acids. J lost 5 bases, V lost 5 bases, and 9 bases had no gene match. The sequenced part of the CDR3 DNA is TGTGCCAGCAGCCCGGGACAGGGAATGGAGTATGGC. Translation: CASSPGQGMEYG. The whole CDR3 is CASSPGQGMEYGYTF.

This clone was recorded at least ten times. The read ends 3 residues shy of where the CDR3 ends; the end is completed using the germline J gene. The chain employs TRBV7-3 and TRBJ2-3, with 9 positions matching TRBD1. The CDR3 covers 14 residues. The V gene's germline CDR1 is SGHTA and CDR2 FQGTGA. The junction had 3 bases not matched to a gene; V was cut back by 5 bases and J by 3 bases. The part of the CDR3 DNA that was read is TGTGCCAGCAGCAAAGGACAGGGGACAGATACG. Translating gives CASSKGQGTDT. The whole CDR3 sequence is CASSKGQGTDTQYF.

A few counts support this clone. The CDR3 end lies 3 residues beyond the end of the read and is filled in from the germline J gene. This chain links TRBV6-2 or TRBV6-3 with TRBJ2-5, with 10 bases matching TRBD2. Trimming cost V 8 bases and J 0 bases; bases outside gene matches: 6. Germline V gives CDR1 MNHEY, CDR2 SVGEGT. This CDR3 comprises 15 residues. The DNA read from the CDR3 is TGTGCCAGCGGAAGGACTAGCGGAGACCAAGAGACC. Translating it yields CASGRTSGDQET. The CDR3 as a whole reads CASGRTSGDQETQYF.

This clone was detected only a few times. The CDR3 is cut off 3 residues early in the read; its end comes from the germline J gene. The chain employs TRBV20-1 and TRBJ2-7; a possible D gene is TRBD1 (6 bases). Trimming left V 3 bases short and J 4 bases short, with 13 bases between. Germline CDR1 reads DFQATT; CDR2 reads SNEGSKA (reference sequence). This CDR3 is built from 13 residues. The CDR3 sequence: CSASGDNGYEQYF. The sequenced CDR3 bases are TGCAGTGCTAGTGGGGACAATGGGTACGAG.

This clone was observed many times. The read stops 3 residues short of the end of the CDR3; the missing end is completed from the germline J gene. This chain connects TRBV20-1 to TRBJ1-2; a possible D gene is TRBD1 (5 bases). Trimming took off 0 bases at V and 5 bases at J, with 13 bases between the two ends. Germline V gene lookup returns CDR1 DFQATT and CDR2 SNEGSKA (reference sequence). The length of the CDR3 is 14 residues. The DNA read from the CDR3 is TGCAGTGCTAGAGATCCCCGAGGGGCGTATGGC. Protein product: CSARDPRGAYG. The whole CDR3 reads CSARDPRGAYGYTF.

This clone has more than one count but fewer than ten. The CDR3 sequence is CASSIRHNSGNTIYF. Incomplete CDR3 DNA: TGTGCCAGCAGCATTAGACATAACTCTGGAAACACC. The rearrangement uses TRBV7-3 and TRBJ1-3; D not resolved. The read finishes 3 residues shy of the CDR3 end, and the germline J gene is used to complete it. Trimming took off 5 bases at V and 0 bases at J, with 11 bases between the two ends. The CDR3 sequence is 15 residues long. CDR1 is SGHTA and CDR2 is FQGTGA in the germline V gene.

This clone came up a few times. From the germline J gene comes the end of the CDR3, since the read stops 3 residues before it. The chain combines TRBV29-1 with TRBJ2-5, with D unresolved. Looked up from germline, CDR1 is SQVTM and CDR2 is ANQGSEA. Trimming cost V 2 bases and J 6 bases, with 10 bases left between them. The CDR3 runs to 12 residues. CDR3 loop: CSVENGLQTQYF. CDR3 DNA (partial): TGCAGCGTTGAAAACGGTCTACAGACC.

The chain's CDR3 is CSGITAYEQYF. The CDR3 DNA, read in part, is TGCAGCGGGATTACAGCCTACGAG. The V and J genes are TRBV29-1 and TRBJ2-7; D is unresolved. The read comes to an end 3 residues before the CDR3 does, leaving the germline J gene to fill in the end. This CDR3 contains 11 residues. Germline V CDR1 and CDR2: SQVTM, ANQGSEA. The ends were cut back, 7 bases at V and 2 bases at J, with 9 bases in the middle.

The covered CDR3 bases are TGTGCCAGCAGCGACCGGACAGGGGGAGCCGGGGAG. As protein: CASSDRTGGAGE. The CDR3 in its entirety is CASSDRTGGAGELFF. The chain recombines TRBV11-3 with TRBJ2-2; TRBD1 aligns across 10 bases. Sequencing ends 3 residues short of the CDR3 end; the germline J gene provides the rest. From germline, CDR1 is SGHNT and CDR2 YENEEA. Trimming cost V 5 bases and J 6 bases; bases outside gene matches: 6. The CDR3 length is 15 residues.